Described below is a single T cell receptor beta chain sequence and its context. This record comes from a study of blood T cell repertoires in COVID-19. Germline V CDR1 and CDR2: SQVTM, ANQGSEA. The length of the CDR3 is 12 residues. V was cut by 0 bases and J by 5 bases, with 7 bases left in between. Sequenced by immunoSEQ multiplex PCR; TCRdb stores in-frame clones only, minus some. The sample carries under 80,000 clones, 90% recorded once. This clonotype originated in a woman of 80 years or more with active COVID-19. Sequences were obtained from peripheral blood. The chain couples TRBV29-1 to TRBJ2-5; TRBD1 is a possible D gene (6 bases). CDR3 nucleotide sequence: TGCAGCGTTGAAGATGGGGGCGAGACCCAGTACTTC. Amino acids: CSVEDGGETQYF.